The next 30 T cell receptor beta chains were all read from a single sample in a study of T cell repertoires in cytomegalovirus infection. TCRdb re-called the reads through MiXCR, storing one row per CDR3 protein. Of about 920,000 distinct CDR3 sequences in the sample, roughly 30% were seen once. The antigens of these receptors remain unknown. Sequencing was performed on cultured CD8+ T cells from PBMCs, taken from culture after CMV antigen stimulation. These receptor sequences come from a human donor in good health (CMV status not recorded). Some clones in this sample may be carry-over from other donors' samples.

This clonotype was counted many times. This chain uses TRBV7-8 with TRBJ2-5; D not certain. This CDR3 is built from 16 residues. Germline V gene sequence: CDR1 SGHVS, CDR2 FQNEAQ. The V end lost 0 bases, the J end lost 0 bases, and 11 bases lay between the germline ends. CDR3 protein: CASSLAKLGYQETQYF. CDR3 DNA: TGTGCCAGCAGCTTAGCTAAGCTAGGGTACCAAGAGACCCAGTACTTC.

The chain recombines TRBV24-1 with TRBJ2-1; TRBD2 aligns across 8 bases. Unmatched junction bases numbered 11, after V lost 6 bases and J lost 8 bases. The CDR3 runs 15 residues. Germline V lookup: CDR1 KGHDR, CDR2 SFDVKD. CDR3 residues: CATSRRGDGDDEQFF. In nucleotides, the CDR3 is TGTGCCACCAGTAGGCGGGGGGATGGGGATGATGAGCAGTTCTTC.

The rearrangement uses TRBV5-1 and TRBJ2-5; perhaps TRBD2 as D (6 bases). Germline V gene lookup returns CDR1 SGHRS and CDR2 YFSETQ. Trimming removed 4 bases from V and 5 bases from J, with 21 bases in between. The CDR3 loop spans 16 amino acids. CDR3 sequence: CASSPGLPDEVETQYF. The CDR3 nucleotides read TGCGCCAGCAGCCCGGGACTCCCCGACGAGGTGGAGACCCAGTACTTC.

DNA for the CDR3: TGTGCCAGCAGTTCTCGACAGAGGGGCGACACTGAAGCTTTCTTT. Amino acids: CASSSRQRGDTEAFF. The chain recombines TRBV27 with TRBJ1-1, with D maybe TRBD1 (5 bases). CDR3 length: 15 amino acids. Germline V gene data show CDR1 as MNHEY and CDR2 as SMNVEV (reference sequence). V was clipped by 4 bases and J by 3 bases, with 15 bases between them.

This clonotype was counted only a few times. The chain uses TRBV4-3 and TRBJ1-4; D ambiguous. Trimming shortened V by 2 bases and J by 10 bases, and 11 bases separated the two germline ends. There are 13 residues in the CDR3. The germline V gene has CDR1 LGHNA and CDR2 YSLEER. CDR3 protein: CASSQYTARKLFF. CDR3 nucleotide sequence: TGCGCCAGCAGCCAATACACCGCAAGAAAACTGTTTTTT.

In its sample, this clonotype was seen many times. V and J are TRBV10-2 and TRBJ2-7; D is unresolved. Germline V lookup: CDR1 WSHSY, CDR2 SAAADI. The CDR3 sequence is 13 residues long. The CDR3 region has the DNA TGTGCCAGCAGTGCCGGTATCTCCTACGAGCAGTACGTC. It translates to CASSAGISYEQYV.

This chain connects TRBV27 to TRBJ1-1, with D unclear. This CDR3 region has 13 residues. Trimming stripped 5 bases from V and 3 bases from J, with 10 bases between. The germline V gene encodes CDR1 MNHEY and CDR2 SMNVEV (reference sequence). The CDR3 region is CASSASTYTEAFF. In nucleotides, the CDR3 is TGTGCCAGCAGTGCTTCAACGTACACTGAAGCTTTCTTT.

The chain is built from TRBV6-1 and TRBJ1-5, with a weak D call TRBD1 (6 bases). Germline CDR1 is MNHNS and CDR2 is SASEGT. This CDR3 has 18 amino acids. V lost 2 bases, J lost 2 bases, and 19 bases lay in between. CDR3 bases: TGTGCCAGCAGTGAACGAAGGGGGGGCTCCCACGGCAATCAGCCCCAGCATTTT. Translation gives CASSERRGGSHGNQPQHF.

The chain uses TRBV7-9 and TRBJ2-2, with D perhaps matching TRBD2 (5 bases). The V gene lost 10 bases and the J gene lost 8 bases, with 8 bases spanning the gap. The CDR3 sequence is 10 residues long. The germline CDR1 and CDR2 sequences are SEHNR and FQNEAQ (reference sequence). The CDR3 DNA is TGTGCCATCCCGGGAGGGGAGCTGTTTTTT. It is translated as CAIPGGELFF.

For this clonotype: Germline and junction disagree at one end, which may indicate a read error. The rearrangement uses TRBV4-1 and TRBJ1-1; TRBD1 agrees at 10 bases. The germline CDR1 and CDR2 sequences are MGHRA and YSYEKL. This CDR3 has 11 amino acids. CDR3 nucleotides: TGCGCCAACAGCCCGGGACAGGGGGCTTTCTTT. It translates to CANSPGQGAFF.

The chain couples TRBV2 to TRBJ2-5; 9 positions match TRBD2. Germline CDR1 and CDR2: SNHLY and FYNNEI. The CDR3 consists of 14 residues. J lost 0 bases, V lost 4 bases, and 0 bases had no gene match. The DNA of the CDR3 is TGTGCCAGCAGTGGGACTAGCGACCAAGAGACCCAGTACTTC. The encoded protein is CASSGTSDQETQYF.

The V gene is TRBV15, the J gene TRBJ1-1; D possibly corresponds to TRBD1 (5 bases). Between the trimmed V and J ends, which lost 0 bases and 0 bases, there was a span of 8 bases. The CDR3 is 15 amino acids. Germline CDR1 and CDR2: LNHNV and YYDKDF (reference sequence). The CDR3 loop reads CATSRDLTVNTEAFF. The CDR3 bases are TGTGCCACCAGCAGAGATCTGACAGTGAACACTGAAGCTTTCTTT.

The chain recombines TRBV6-8 with TRBJ1-1; D perhaps matches TRBD1 (6 bases). CDR1 and CDR2 from the germline V gene are MNHGY and SAAAGT. V lost 2 bases and J lost 4, with 11 bases in between. The length of the CDR3 is 14 residues. The CDR3 DNA reads as TGTGCCAGCAGTTACGGGAGAGGGGGCACTGAAGCTTTCTTT. Translated, it gives CASSYGRGGTEAFF.

This clonotype was detected many times. A much larger clone is a single base away; this may be a read error. The V call is TRBV7-3, the J call TRBJ1-1; D call uncertain. Trimming removed 1 base at V and 1 base at J, with 4 bases between. Germline CDR1 SGHTA, CDR2 FQGTGA. The CDR3 runs to 13 residues. The DNA for the CDR3 is TGTGCCAGCAGCTTAAATGGGAACACTGAAGCTTTCTTT. Amino acid sequence: CASSLNGNTEAFF.

This clonotype occurred many times. This chain joins TRBV7-6 and TRBJ1-1; D not resolved. V lost 1 base, J lost 4 bases, and 13 bases lay in between. From germline, CDR1 is SGHVS and CDR2 FNYEAQ. The CDR3 contains 15 residues. The CDR3 nucleotides are TGTGCCAGCAGCTTAGGAGGGCTCGGCGGCACTGAAGCTTTCTTT. Its protein product is CASSLGGLGGTEAFF.

The rearrangement uses TRBV18 and TRBJ1-6; TRBD1 aligns across 10 bases. The trim removed 3 bases at V and 8 bases at J, leaving 4 bases unmatched. Germline CDR1 reads KGHSH; CDR2 reads LQKENI. The CDR3 runs 15 residues. The CDR3 DNA reads as TGTGCCAGCTCACCTTCCGGGACAGGGGATTCACCCCTCCACTTT. Protein: CASSPSGTGDSPLHF.

This clonotype was observed a few times. A much larger clone sits a single nucleotide away, making a read error possible. The chain couples TRBV12-3 or TRBV12-4 to TRBJ1-1, with D perhaps matching TRBD1 (6 bases). V lost 6 bases, J lost 2 bases, and 10 bases lay in between. CDR3 length: 13 amino acids. The CDR3 nucleotides read TGTGCCAGCAGCCCGGACAGTAACACTGAAGCTTTCTTT. It yields the protein CASSPDSNTEAFF.

CDR3 amino acids: CASSLIGRVEAFF. The CDR3 DNA is TGTGCCAGCAGTTTAATCGGCAGGGTTGAAGCTTTCTTT. The V and J genes are TRBV27 and TRBJ1-1, with D perhaps matching TRBD1 (5 bases). The CDR3 has 13 residues. CDR1 is MNHEY, CDR2 SMNVEV, per germline (reference sequence). V lost 2 bases, J lost 7 bases, and 11 bases lay in between.

This clonotype showed up just a few times. The chain employs TRBV19 and TRBJ2-1; 15 bases map to TRBD2. Unmatched junction bases numbered 6, after V lost 4 bases and J lost 2 bases. The CDR3 consists of 18 residues. CDR1 and CDR2 from the germline V gene are LNHDA and SQIVND (reference sequence). CDR3 protein: CASSKGLAGGMTYNEQFF. CDR3 DNA sequence: TGTGCCAGTAGTAAGGGACTAGCGGGGGGAATGACCTACAATGAGCAGTTCTTC.

The rearrangement joins TRBV9 to TRBJ1-2; D may be TRBD1 (5 bases). CDR1 and CDR2 (germline): SGDLS, YYNGEE. The CDR3 length is 14 residues. Trimming pared 0 bases from V and 6 bases from J, leaving 12 bases between. CDR3 residues: CASSVAGGRDGYTF. The CDR3 bases are TGTGCCAGCAGCGTAGCTGGGGGAAGGGATGGCTACACCTTC.

The table lists this clonotype with many counts. The chain is built from TRBV7-9 and TRBJ1-1; the match to TRBD1 covers 7 bases. Per germline, CDR1 SEHNR and CDR2 FQNEAQ (reference sequence). The CDR3 has 15 amino acids. Germline trimming cut 2 bases from V and 4 bases from J; bases unmatched to any gene: 7. Written as DNA, the CDR3 is TGTGCCAGCAGCTTACCAATGGGACAGCTCACTGAAGCTTTCTTT. Amino acid sequence: CASSLPMGQLTEAFF.

The genes are TRBV6-2 or TRBV6-3 and TRBJ2-1, with 9 bases that match TRBD1. The CDR3 length is 15 residues. CDR1 MNHEY and CDR2 SVGEGT come from the germline V gene. The V gene end was trimmed by 6 bases and the J gene end by 5 bases; junction bases not matched to a gene: 8. As DNA, the CDR3 is TGTGCCAGCAGATCGGGACAGGGAGGGAACAATGAGCAGTTCTTC. Translation gives CASRSGQGGNNEQFF.

Note on this clonotype: Its ends do not fully match the called genes, so a read error is possible. The chain carries TRBV7-2 and TRBJ2-7, with TRBD1 identical over 12 bases. This CDR3 has 15 residues. CDR1 and CDR2 from the germline V gene are SGHTA and FQGNSA. CDR3 in amino acids: CASSPGTGGSYEQHF. The DNA of the CDR3 is TGTGCCAGCAGCCCCGGGACAGGGGGCTCCTACGAGCAGCACTTC.

This clonotype was observed a handful of times. The rearrangement links TRBV19 to TRBJ2-4; possibly TRBD1 for D (6 bases). This CDR3 is 14 amino acids long. Trimming took 5 bases from V and 6 from J, leaving 14 bases between them. CDR1 is LNHDA and CDR2 is SQIVND in the germline V gene (reference sequence). The CDR3 sequence is CASSVPDSPNIQYF. The CDR3 DNA follows: TGTGCCAGTAGTGTCCCGGACAGTCCAAACATTCAGTACTTC.

The chain is built from TRBV28 and TRBJ2-5; D is possibly TRBD1 (6 bases). V lost 6 bases and J 0 bases, leaving 32 bases between the germline ends. Germline lookup yields CDR1 MDHEN and CDR2 SYDVKM. The CDR3 is made up of 21 amino acids. For the CDR3, the DNA is TGTGCCAGCAGCTACCACAGGGAAAGTTTCCTTGGAGACCCAAACCAAGAGACCCAGTACTTC. Translation: CASSYHRESFLGDPNQETQYF.

The chain uses TRBV6-6 and TRBJ1-1; D is possibly TRBD1 (6 bases). Trimming stripped 2 bases from V and 4 bases from J, with 17 bases between. There are 16 residues in the CDR3. Germline V gene sequence: CDR1 MNHNY, CDR2 SVGAGI (reference sequence). CDR3 DNA: TGTGCCAGCAGTTACCCACTGACAGGAGAGATCACTGAAGCTTTCTTT. It codes for CASSYPLTGEITEAFF.

V is TRBV9 and J is TRBJ1-1, with D possibly TRBD1 on 5 matching bases. The germline V and J ends were trimmed by 3 bases and 4 bases, with 19 bases remaining between them. CDR1 and CDR2 (germline): SGDLS, YYNGEE. This CDR3 contains 16 residues. The DNA of the CDR3 is TGTGCCAGCAGCGATTCGTGGCAGGGAGGAGGCACTGAAGCTTTCTTT. Amino acid sequence: CASSDSWQGGGTEAFF.

This chain joins TRBV2 and TRBJ1-1, with 9 bases aligning to TRBD1. With V trimmed by 4 bases and J by 10 bases, 7 bases remained unmatched. The CDR3 contains 13 residues. In germline, CDR1 is SNHLY, CDR2 FYNNEI. CDR3 in amino acids: CASSGTGVWGAFF. The CDR3 DNA reads TGTGCCAGCAGTGGGACAGGGGTGTGGGGAGCTTTCTTT.

The chain has TRBV6-1 and TRBJ1-2; TRBD1 might be the D (6 bases). CDR1 and CDR2 from the germline V gene are MNHNS and SASEGT. V was shortened by 6 bases and J by 3 bases, with 14 bases between the two germline ends. The CDR3 runs to 14 residues. CDR3 nucleotides: TGTGCCAGCAGACTGGACAGCTTCTACTATGGCTACACCTTC. Translated: CASRLDSFYYGYTF.

The V call is TRBV20-1, the J call TRBJ2-4, with 11 bases aligning to TRBD2. Per the germline V gene, CDR1 is DFQATT and CDR2 is SNEGSKA (reference sequence). Trimming removed 2 bases from V and 4 bases from J; junction bases left unmatched: 10. The CDR3 extends over 17 amino acids. CDR3 DNA: TGCAGTGCTAGAAAACTAGCGGGGGCTCGATATAAAAACATTCAGTACTTC. It yields the protein CSARKLAGARYKNIQYF.